These 21 T cell receptor beta chains originate from one sample sequenced in a study of response to subunit inactivated influenza vaccine. In TCRdb, the RT-PCR reads were re-called with MiXCR into one record per CDR3 protein. The profile shows roughly 570,000 distinct CDR3 sequences, 11% to 15% of them singletons. The source was PBMCs from blood, collected about 13 days after vaccination. The receptors were sampled from a man in his fifties or sixties who received an inactivated influenza vaccine.

This clonotype has a count of ten or more. This sequence joins TRBV29-1 and TRBJ1-4; 12 nucleotides line up with TRBD1. Germline CDR1 is SQVTM and CDR2 is ANQGSEA. V lost 4 bases to trimming and J lost 10 bases; unmatched junction nucleotides: 4. CDR3 length: 13 amino acids. The CDR3 loop reads CSVGDRGLGKLFF. CDR3 bases: TGCAGCGTTGGGGACAGGGGGCTTGGAAAACTGTTTTTT.

This clonotype was seen a few times. The CDR3 here is CASTRRQGTDTQYF. The CDR3 region has the DNA TGTGCCAGCACGCGAAGACAGGGCACAGATACGCAGTATTTT. This chain uses TRBV5-5 with TRBJ2-3; D possibly corresponds to TRBD1 (6 bases). The CDR3 extends over 14 amino acids. Germline CDR1 SGHKS, CDR2 YYEKEE (reference sequence). The germline V and J ends were trimmed by 6 bases and 1 base, with 12 bases remaining between them.

This clonotype was detected a few times. V is TRBV4-3 and J is TRBJ1-1; 7 nucleotides agree with TRBD1. The J segment lost 3 bases and the V segment lost 6 bases, leaving 7 bases of the junction unmatched. Germline lookup yields CDR1 LGHNA and CDR2 YSLEER. This CDR3 comprises 14 residues. CDR3 DNA sequence: TGCGCCAGCAGACGGGGTGACAGGGACACTGAAGCTTTCTTT. The encoded protein is CASRRGDRDTEAFF.

The V gene is TRBV20-1, the J gene TRBJ2-5; 15 bases are a match to TRBD2. This CDR3 contains 15 residues. The germline CDR1 and CDR2 sequences are DFQATT and SNEGSKA (reference sequence). The ends lost 1 base at V and 4 bases at J; junction bases unmatched: 1. The CDR3 bases are TGCAGTGCTAGAGGGACTAGCGGGGGGGCAGAGACCCAGTACTTC. The encoded protein is CSARGTSGGAETQYF.

The V call is TRBV18, the J call TRBJ2-1; TRBD1 matches 10 bases. The J segment lost 4 bases and the V segment lost 3 bases, leaving 9 bases of the junction unmatched. Germline loops: CDR1 KGHSH, CDR2 LQKENI. The CDR3 covers 17 residues. In DNA, the CDR3 is TGTGCCAGCTCACCCCCCTACGGGACAGGGGAATACAATGAGCAGTTCTTC. It codes for CASSPPYGTGEYNEQFF.

As for this clonotype: A read error may explain this, as a much larger clone is one base away. This chain uses TRBV5-1 with TRBJ2-3; 13 nucleotides align to TRBD2. The CDR3 totals 16 residues. V lost 4 bases and J lost 1; bases outside the gene matches: 3. Germline V gene lookup returns CDR1 SGHRS and CDR2 YFSETQ. The CDR3 region is CASSRGTSGGTDTQYF. The CDR3 DNA is TGCGCCAGCAGCCGCGGGACTAGCGGGGGCACAGATACGCAGTATTTT. Drawing the rest from reference TRBV5-1 and TRBJ2-3, the complete variable domain is KAGVTQTPRYLIKTRGQQVTLSCSPISGHRSVSWYQQTPGQGLQFLFEYFSETQRNKGNFPGRFSGRQFSNSRSEMNVSTLELGDSALYLCASSRGTSGGTDTQYFGPGTRLTVL.

V gene TRBV12-3 or TRBV12-4 combines with J gene TRBJ1-5; D call uncertain. This CDR3 contains 15 residues. The V and J ends lost 3 bases and 0 bases respectively, with 9 bases between them. The CDR3: CASSFSGGSNQPQHF. In nucleotides, the CDR3 is TGTGCCAGCAGTTTTTCGGGCGGTAGCAATCAGCCCCAGCATTTT.

This clonotype occurred a few times. The rearrangement joins TRBV20-1 to TRBJ2-4, with D hard to call. The V end lost 2 bases, the J end lost 8 bases, and 16 bases lay between the germline ends. This CDR3 has 14 residues. CDR1 and CDR2 from the germline V gene are DFQATT and SNEGSKA (reference sequence). In nucleotides, the CDR3 is TGCAGTGCTAGACTATCTAGTCTTAACCACATTCAGTACTTC. It codes for CSARLSSLNHIQYF.

The chain uses TRBV4-3 and TRBJ2-7; 8 bases are shared with TRBD2. CDR3 length equals 15 residues. The V and J ends lost 1 base and 0 bases, in that order; junction bases with no gene match: 2. CDR1 and CDR2 (germline): LGHNA, YSLEER. CDR3 DNA sequence: TGCGCCAGCAGCCAAGCTAGCGGGTCCTCCTACGAGCAGTACTTC. This translates into CASSQASGSSYEQYF.

In its sample, this clonotype was seen a few times. V usage is TRBV10-3 and J usage is TRBJ1-1, with D possibly TRBD1 on 5 matching bases. With 6 bases removed from V and 0 bases from J, the gap between germline ends came to 14 bases. CDR3 length equals 15 residues. Germline V gene lookup returns CDR1 ENHRY and CDR2 SYGVKD. CDR3 nucleotides: TGTGCCATCAGGGACACCCAAGGGCTGAACACTGAAGCTTTCTTT. Its translation is CAIRDTQGLNTEAFF.

There are a few counts of this clonotype. This rearrangement joins TRBV5-1 to TRBJ2-3; 8 bases fit TRBD1. V lost 5 bases and J lost 1; bases outside the gene matches: 9. Per the germline V gene, CDR1 is SGHRS and CDR2 is YFSETQ. The CDR3 covers 16 residues. The CDR3 loop reads CASRDRQGSGTDTQYF. The CDR3 bases are TGCGCCAGCAGAGACCGACAGGGGAGTGGCACAGATACGCAGTATTTT.

This clonotype has only one observation. V is TRBV21-1 and J is TRBJ2-7. TRBV21-1 is recorded as a pseudogene. The CDR3 covers 14 residues. The CDR3 bases are TGTGCCAGCAGCAAAGATAGAAGCTCCTACGAGCAGTACTTC. Residues: CASSKDRSSYEQYF.

The rearrangement joins TRBV6-1 to TRBJ2-1; D possibly corresponds to TRBD2 (5 bases). From germline, CDR1 is MNHNS and CDR2 SASEGT. This CDR3 is 15 amino acids long. V lost 6 bases to trimming and J lost 4 bases, with 16 bases between them. The CDR3 DNA sequence: TGTGCCAGCAGCGTAGGAGGTCGGTTTTACAATGAGCAGTTCTTC. Protein: CASSVGGRFYNEQFF.

The chain has TRBV3-1 and TRBJ2-7; TRBD1 matches 7 bases. Looked up from germline, CDR1 is LGHDT and CDR2 is YNNKEL (reference sequence). The CDR3 has 14 residues. V was pared by 0 bases and J by 6 bases, with 5 bases of the junction left unmatched. DNA for the CDR3: TGTGCCAGCAGCCAAGAACAGGGGTCTGGCGAGCAGTACTTC. Its protein is CASSQEQGSGEQYF.

This chain joins TRBV7-9 and TRBJ2-6, with D perhaps matching TRBD1 or TRBD2 (6 bases each). CDR1 is SEHNR and CDR2 is FQNEAQ in the germline V gene (reference sequence). This CDR3 has 17 residues. The V end lost 2 bases, the J end lost 0 bases, and 11 bases lay between the germline ends. The CDR3 DNA sequence: TGTGCCAGCAGCTTATGGGGGGCACCCTCTGGGGCCAACGTCCTGACTTTC. Its protein is CASSLWGAPSGANVLTF.

This sequence joins TRBV4-1 and TRBJ2-7; tentative D call: TRBD2 (5 bases). Trimming removed 0 bases from V and 1 base from J, with 13 bases in between. Germline V CDR1 and CDR2: MGHRA, YSYEKL. There are 16 residues in the CDR3. The CDR3, as DNA: TGCGCCAGCAGCCAAGACCTGGGATGGAGGTCCTACGAGCAGTACTTC. Amino acid sequence: CASSQDLGWRSYEQYF.

V is TRBV12-3 or TRBV12-4 and J is TRBJ2-1; TRBD1 is a possible D gene (5 bases). V was pared by 5 bases and J by 1 base, with 12 bases between. The CDR3 extends over 15 amino acids. The CDR3 protein is CASSTPGKSYNEQFF. CDR3 coding DNA: TGTGCCAGCAGTACACCAGGGAAGTCCTACAATGAGCAGTTCTTC.

This chain joins TRBV11-2 and TRBJ2-7; 9 bases line up with TRBD1. CDR3 length: 16 residues. Germline V lookup: CDR1 SGHAT, CDR2 FQNNGV. V shed 1 base, J shed 4 bases, and the junction held 8 bases outside the gene matches. This CDR3 is CASSLVEGQGGYEQYF. The DNA for the CDR3 is TGTGCCAGCAGCTTAGTAGAGGGACAGGGTGGGTACGAGCAGTACTTC. The complete variable domain, with remaining parts taken from reference TRBV11-2 and TRBJ2-7, reads EAGVAQSPRYKIIEKRQSVAFWCNPISGHATLYWYQQILGQGPKLLIQFQNNGVVDDSQLPKDRFSAERLKGVDSTLKIQPAKLEDSAVYLCASSLVEGQGGYEQYFGPGTRLTVT.

This clonotype occurred many times. The gene calls are TRBV12-3 or TRBV12-4 and TRBJ2-4; TRBD1 matches 7 bases. The ends lost 10 bases at V and 2 bases at J; junction bases unmatched: 5. This CDR3 contains 13 residues. The CDR3 DNA sequence: TGTGCCACACAACAGGGGTCCAAAAACATTCAGTACTTC. This sequence encodes CATQQGSKNIQYF.

The rearrangement uses TRBV25-1 and TRBJ2-7; D uncertain. This CDR3 comprises 15 residues. V shed 2 bases and J shed 7 bases, with 18 bases lying between them. Germline CDR1 and CDR2: MGHDK and SYGVNS. The CDR3 sequence: CASSERGVPDGEQYF. In DNA, the CDR3 is TGTGCCAGCAGTGAACGTGGGGTCCCGGACGGGGAGCAGTACTTC.

Remarks on this clonotype: At one end, the junction sequence differs from germline, possibly due to a read error. This sequence joins TRBV27 and TRBJ2-5; perhaps TRBD2 as D (5 bases). Germline assignment: CDR1 MNHEY and CDR2 SMNVEV (reference sequence). The length of the CDR3 is 15 residues. CDR3 DNA sequence: TGTTCCAGCAGTTTAGGGCCCCAGGTAGCGGAGACCCAGTACTTC. It yields the protein CSSSLGPQVAETQYF.